This record looks at one T cell receptor beta chain sequence and its context. Measured with immunoSEQ multiplex PCR; TCRdb has only the in-frame clones, and not every one. The sample yields more than 300,000 clones, 70% to 90% seen once. The CDR3 contains 17 residues. Germline V CDR1 and CDR2: KGHDR, SFDVKD. V lost 0 bases, J lost 1 base, and 13 bases lay in between. Treatment described: some 19 received Ad26.COV2.S at low or high dose, single or two shots; roughly five received placebo; per-sample allocation not given. Sample collection was performed on day 63 after the first vaccine or placebo injection. This specimen belongs to a study of Ad26.COV2.S vaccination and SARS-CoV-2 variants.

This sequence joins TRBV24-1 and TRBJ2-3, with D perhaps TRBD1 or TRBD2 (5 bases each). The source is a person aged 18 to 65 who received the Ad26.COV2.S COVID-19 vaccine or a placebo. The source was peripheral blood, collected in a trial of Ad26.COV2.S vaccine versus placebo. The CDR3 protein is CATSDLSGGVGTDTQYF. CDR3 nucleotides: TGTGCCACCAGTGATTTGTCTGGGGGAGTAGGCACAGATACGCAGTATTTT.